Listed below are T cell receptor beta chains from one sample, sequenced in a study of blood T cell repertoires in COVID-19. Some clones are missing from TCRdb's copy, which holds only in-frame ones; the method was immunoSEQ multiplex PCR. Of some 190,000 clones in the sample, around 76% were seen once. Sequenced input: PBMCs or T cells enriched from blood (not recorded which). Source of these receptors: a woman in her 50s with acute COVID-19. The CDR3 runs from the conserved cysteine through the conserved F or W. D genes are given only for firm matches. Clone size, where shown, is once, few, many, or a class for clones that have expanded.

TRBD1	TRBV29-1	13	.	TRBJ1-5	CSVREQGGQPQHF	TGCAGCGTTAGGGAACAGGGGGGTCAGCCCCAGCATTTT
.	TRBV27	14	.	TRBJ1-6	CASSRTALNSPLHF	TGTGCCAGCAGCCGGACAGCACTCAATTCACCCCTCCACTTT
.	TRBV12-3/TRBV12-4	13	.	TRBJ1-6	CASSSSQNSPLHF	TGTGCCAGCAGTTCTTCACAGAATTCACCCCTCCACTTT
TRBD1	TRBV29-1	14	few	TRBJ1-1	CSAQRQGINTEAFF	TGCAGCGCCCAACGACAGGGCATCAACACTGAAGCTTTCTTT
.	TRBV24-1	15	.	TRBJ1-6	CATSRQGQGHSPLHF	TGTGCCACCAGCCGTCAGGGGCAGGGCCATTCACCCCTCCACTTT
TRBD2	TRBV3-1/TRBV3-2	16	.	TRBJ2-3	CASSPLAGGSTDTQYF	TGTGCCAGCAGCCCACTAGCGGGGGGGAGCACAGATACGCAGTATTTT
.	TRBV10-3	16	.	TRBJ2-4	CAISARVTGGENIQYF	TGTGCCATCAGTGCAAGGGTTACAGGGGGGGAAAACATTCAGTACTTC
.	TRBV24-1	14	.	TRBJ1-2	CATSDVGTSTGYTF	TGTGCCACCAGTGACGTTGGGACAAGCACTGGCTACACCTTC
TRBD1	TRBV7-6	17	.	TRBJ1-1	CASSFRDRGSWDTEAFF	TGTGCCAGCAGTTTCCGGGACAGGGGAAGTTGGGACACTGAAGCTTTCTTT
TRBD2	TRBV18	21	.	TRBJ2-3	CASSPGRGPSVGLAGPDTQYF	TGTGCCAGCTCACCAGGGCGAGGGCCCTCCGTAGGACTAGCAGGCCCAGATACGCAGTATTTT
.	TRBV29-1	15	once	TRBJ1-2	CSVEDSQNGAYGYTF	TGCAGCGTTGAAGATAGTCAGAATGGGGCCTATGGCTACACCTTC
.	TRBV24-1	15	few	TRBJ1-4	CATSDLQGSGEKLFF	TGTGCCACCAGTGATTTACAGGGATCGGGTGAAAAACTGTTTTTT
TRBD2	TRBV4-1	17	few	TRBJ2-3	CASSQEALAGGQDTQYF	TGCGCCAGCAGCCAAGAAGCGCTAGCGGGGGGGCAAGATACGCAGTATTTT
TRBD1	TRBV19	12	.	TRBJ1-2	CAIVDRVLGYTF	TGTGCCATCGTCGACAGGGTGTTAGGCTACACCTTC
.	TRBV30	14	once	TRBJ2-1	CAWSRGTSYNEQFF	TGTGCCTGGAGTCGGGGAACCTCCTACAATGAGCAGTTCTTC
TRBD2	TRBV19	15	once	TRBJ2-1	CASSRTSGGHNEQFF	TGTGCCAGTAGTAGGACTAGCGGGGGGCACAATGAGCAGTTCTTC
.	TRBV6-5	14	.	TRBJ1-2	CASSRSQVNYGYTF	TGTGCCAGCAGTAGGTCTCAGGTTAACTATGGCTACACCTTC
TRBD1	TRBV29-1	16	.	TRBJ1-3	CSVEAGQGPSGNTIYF	TGCAGCGTTGAGGCTGGACAGGGACCCTCTGGAAACACCATATATTTT
TRBD1	TRBV5-5	15	.	TRBJ2-1	CASSLGDREYNEQFF	TGTGCCAGCAGCTTGGGGGACAGGGAATACAATGAGCAGTTCTTC
.	TRBV5-1	15	.	TRBJ2-1	CASSFVQSSYNEQFF	TGCGCCAGCAGCTTCGTACAGTCCTCCTACAATGAGCAGTTCTTC
.	TRBV10-3	12	.	TRBJ2-3	CAISPDSAVQYF	TGTGCCATCAGCCCAGACAGCGCCGTGCAGTATTTT
.	TRBV11-2	16	.	TRBJ1-4	CASRGEWGLTNEKLFF	TGTGCCAGCCGCGGAGAGTGGGGACTCACTAATGAAAAACTGTTTTTT
.	TRBV18	13	.	TRBJ2-3	CASSRSRTDTQYF	TGTGCCAGCTCACGGAGTCGGACAGATACGCAGTATTTT
.	TRBV4-1	13	.	TRBJ1-6	CASSPREVSPLHF	TGCGCCAGCAGCCCACGGGAGGTTTCACCCCTCCACTTT
.	TRBV7-7	16	few	TRBJ1-1	CASSLATQAANTEAFF	TGTGCCAGCAGCTTAGCGACCCAGGCCGCGAACACTGAAGCTTTCTTT
.	TRBV28	16	.	TRBJ1-5	CASSPRSPGGNQPQHF	TGTGCCAGCAGTCCAAGGTCGCCCGGAGGCAATCAGCCCCAGCATTTT
.	TRBV7-2	13	.	TRBJ2-3	CASSARLTDTQYF	TGTGCCAGCAGCGCCCGACTAACAGATACGCAGTATTTT
TRBD1	TRBV24-1	17	.	TRBJ2-6	CATSDTPTGVGANVLTF	TGTGCCACCAGTGACACTCCGACAGGGGTAGGGGCCAACGTCCTGACTTTC
.	TRBV7-2	14	.	TRBJ1-1	CASSFSFGGTEAFF	TGTGCCAGCAGCTTCTCCTTCGGGGGCACTGAAGCTTTCTTT
.	TRBV11-2	13	.	TRBJ1-1	CASSLDYAFQAFF	TGTGCCAGCAGCTTAGATTACGCGTTCCAAGCTTTCTTT
TRBD1	TRBV10-3	15	.	TRBJ1-5	CAISMGQGADQPQHF	TGTGCCATCAGTATGGGACAGGGGGCCGATCAGCCCCAGCATTTT
TRBD1	TRBV6-5	14	.	TRBJ1-2	CASEGQDEARRYTF	TGTGCCAGCGAGGGACAGGACGAAGCGCGGCGCTACACCTTC
.	TRBV7-2	14	.	TRBJ1-3	CASSLQGQGNTIYF	TGTGCCAGCAGCTTACAGGGGCAGGGAAACACCATATATTTT
TRBD1	TRBV9	16	once	TRBJ1-1	CASSVGLQGRNTEAFF	TGTGCCAGCAGCGTAGGCCTACAGGGGAGGAACACTGAAGCTTTCTTT
TRBD1	TRBV7-8	15	.	TRBJ2-5	CASSFRQGIQETQYF	TGTGCCAGCAGCTTTCGACAGGGTATACAAGAGACCCAGTACTTC
.	TRBV28	16	.	TRBJ1-2	CASSTSPGARRRGYTF	TGTGCCAGCAGCACCAGCCCAGGGGCGCGAAGGAGGGGCTACACCTTC
TRBD2	TRBV6-6	16	.	TRBJ2-5	CASSYSRGGTQETQYF	TGTGCCAGCAGTTACTCTCGGGGGGGGACTCAAGAGACCCAGTACTTC
TRBD1	TRBV11-2	18	.	TRBJ1-5	CASSLDRSLTGFNQPQHF	TGTGCCAGCAGCTTAGATCGAAGCCTGACAGGGTTTAATCAGCCCCAGCATTTT
.	TRBV15	14	once	TRBJ1-4	CATSGGGSNEKLFF	TGTGCCACCAGCGGCGGGGGGTCTAATGAAAAACTGTTTTTT